These 17 T cell receptor beta chains came from one sample sequenced in a study of a mutant IDH1 vaccine in newly diagnosed glioma. The time point: week 35, safety follow-up. Alongside topical imiquimod, each dose of vaccine comprised 300 ug of mutant IDH1 20-mer peptide. Their cognate antigens are unknown. The protocol was immunoSEQ multiplex PCR, while the TCRdb copy is restricted to in-frame clones and leaves out a portion. Of about 69,000 clones in the sample, around nine tenths were seen once. The sequenced sample was PBMCs, obtained from a glioma patient whose treatment included an IDH1 peptide vaccine. Every receptor here comes from a man aged 25-45 years with glioma.

The genes are TRBV5-1 and TRBJ2-5, with a possible D match to TRBD1 (5 bases). The CDR3 covers 13 residues. CDR1 SGHRS and CDR2 YFSETQ come from the germline V gene. Trimming took 4 bases from V and 5 from J, leaving 12 bases between them. CDR3 bases: TGCGCCAGCAGCCCAGCAGGGCCGGAGACCCAGTACTTC. It codes for CASSPAGPETQYF.

The J gene is TRBJ2-3, the V gene TRBV27, with D perhaps matching TRBD2 (6 bases). Trimming pared 0 bases from V and 0 bases from J, leaving 10 bases between. CDR3 length: 16 amino acids. The germline V gene encodes CDR1 MNHEY and CDR2 SMNVEV (reference sequence). The CDR3 region has the DNA TGTGCCAGCAGTTTATCATTGGAGGGTAGCACAGATACGCAGTATTTT. Amino acids: CASSLSLEGSTDTQYF.

This clone has only one observation. This rearrangement joins TRBV9 to TRBJ1-1; 7 positions agree with TRBD1. V lost 2 bases, J lost 3 bases, and 1 base stayed unmatched. This CDR3 has 13 residues. CDR1 SGDLS and CDR2 YYNGEE come from the germline V gene. CDR3 in DNA: TGTGCCAGCAGCGTGGACAGGTACACTGAAGCTTTCTTT. It is translated as CASSVDRYTEAFF.

The rearrangement links TRBV28 to TRBJ2-7, with a possible D match to TRBD1 (6 bases). Trimming shortened V by 6 bases and J by 0 bases, and 12 bases separated the two germline ends. CDR1 is MDHEN, CDR2 SYDVKM, per germline. This CDR3 contains 14 residues. CDR3 region: CASRPTGNSYEQYF. The CDR3 bases are TGTGCCAGCAGGCCAACAGGGAACTCCTACGAGCAGTACTTC.

The CDR3 sequence: CASSVWSYNSPLHF. In DNA form, the CDR3 reads TGTGCCAGCAGTGTGTGGTCCTATAATTCACCCCTCCACTTT. The rearrangement uses TRBV2 and TRBJ1-6; D unresolved. V was shortened by 4 bases and J by 1 base, with 5 bases between the two germline ends. The germline CDR1 and CDR2 sequences are SNHLY and FYNNEI. The CDR3 runs 14 residues. Drawing the rest from reference TRBV2 and TRBJ1-6, the complete variable domain is EPEVTQTPSHQVTQMGQEVILRCVPISNHLYFYWYRQILGQKVEFLVSFYNNEISEKSEIFDDQFSVERPDGSNFTLKIRSTKLEDSAMYFCASSVWSYNSPLHFGNGTRLTVT.

The rearrangement links TRBV29-1 to TRBJ1-1; 8 positions agree with TRBD1. CDR1 is SQVTM, CDR2 ANQGSEA, per germline. V shed 4 bases and J 6 bases; nucleotides not matched to a gene: 7. The CDR3 runs to 13 residues. The CDR3 reads CSVAPGGSSEAFF. The CDR3 bases are TGCAGCGTTGCCCCAGGGGGCTCGTCTGAAGCTTTCTTT.

V is TRBV27 and J is TRBJ2-4; 11 positions match TRBD1. V trimming: 5 bases; J trimming: 10 bases; junction bases outside the gene matches: 7. The germline CDR1 and CDR2 sequences are MNHEY and SMNVEV (reference sequence). This CDR3 is 14 amino acids long. The CDR3 loop is CASSRSGTGGIQYF. CDR3 nucleotide sequence: TGTGCCAGCAGTCGATCCGGGACAGGGGGAATTCAGTACTTC.

The chain employs TRBV28 and TRBJ2-2; D is undetermined. The V end was cut by 5 bases, the J end by 4 bases, with 8 bases between. CDR1 MDHEN and CDR2 SYDVKM come from the germline V gene. CDR3 length equals 13 residues. CDR3 nucleotides: TGTGCCAGCAGTCTCGGCGGCACCGGGGAGCTGTTTTTT. The encoded protein is CASSLGGTGELFF.

V and J are TRBV30 and TRBJ1-1, with TRBD1 as a possible D gene (5 bases). Germline values: CDR1 GTSNPN, CDR2 SVGIG (reference sequence). CDR3 length: 11 amino acids. The ends were cut back, 8 bases at V and 10 bases at J, with 17 bases in the middle. The CDR3 protein is CAPKGKLGAFF. The DNA for the CDR3 is TGTGCCCCAAAGGGGAAGCTTGGAGCTTTCTTT.

This chain connects TRBV5-4 to TRBJ2-5; 10 bases fit TRBD2. Germline V lookup: CDR1 SGHNT, CDR2 YYREEE (reference sequence). Trimming cost V 3 bases and J 5 bases; bases outside gene matches: 7. The CDR3 extends over 15 amino acids. The CDR3 loop is CASSSERGGRETQYF. In DNA, the CDR3 is TGTGCCAGCAGCTCCGAGCGGGGGGGTCGGGAGACCCAGTACTTC.

The CDR3 sequence is CASSATRTSNSPLHF. The CDR3 nucleotides read TGTGCCAGCAGTGCGACGAGAACTTCTAATTCACCCCTCCACTTT. V is TRBV6-1 and J is TRBJ1-6, with unresolved D. V shed 4 bases and J shed 6 bases, with 13 bases lying between them. Germline V CDR1 and CDR2: MNHNS, SASEGT. The length of the CDR3 is 15 residues.

The chain couples TRBV4-1 to TRBJ1-3, with D unresolved. CDR1 and CDR2 (germline): MGHRA, YSYEKL. Trimming stripped 3 bases from V and 0 bases from J, with 9 bases between. There are 15 residues in the CDR3. The CDR3 DNA sequence: TGCGCCAGCAGCCAGTACACTACCTCTGGAAACACCATATATTTT. Encoded protein: CASSQYTTSGNTIYF.

The chain is built from TRBV6-6 and TRBJ2-7, with 7 bases matching TRBD2. Trimming removed 8 bases from V and 1 base from J; junction bases left unmatched: 5. CDR3 size: 13 residues. The V gene's germline CDR1 is MNHNY and CDR2 SVGAGI (reference sequence). The DNA for the CDR3 is TGTGCCAGCCGCCGGGACTATTCCTACGAGCAGTACTTC. The encoded protein is CASRRDYSYEQYF.

The J gene is TRBJ1-1, the V gene TRBV28; perhaps TRBD1 as D (5 bases). The V end was cut by 7 bases, the J end by 7 bases, with 16 bases between. The germline CDR1 and CDR2 sequences are MDHEN and SYDVKM. The CDR3 extends over 13 amino acids. As DNA, the CDR3 is TGTGCCAGCACTCCTTGGAGAACAGGTGAAGCTTTCTTT. It encodes CASTPWRTGEAFF. Complete variable domain (other parts from reference TRBV28 and TRBJ1-1): DVKVTQSSRYLVKRTGEKVFLECVQDMDHENMFWYRQDPGLGLRLIYFSYDVKMKEKGDIPEGYSVSREKKERFSLILESASTNQTSMYLCASTPWRTGEAFFGQGTRLTVV.

V usage is TRBV27 and J usage is TRBJ2-2, with D possibly called TRBD1 or TRBD2 (5 bases each). CDR1 MNHEY and CDR2 SMNVEV come from the germline V gene (reference sequence). Trimming took off 2 bases at V and 0 bases at J, with 19 bases between the two ends. The CDR3 spans 19 residues. For the CDR3, the DNA is TGTGCCAGCAGTTTAGAGGGACCCAAGTCATTAACGAACACCGGGGAGCTGTTTTTT. It translates to CASSLEGPKSLTNTGELFF.

The rearrangement joins TRBV28 to TRBJ2-7, with TRBD2 matching over 7 bases. J was trimmed by 0 bases and V by 2 bases; bases with no gene match: 7. CDR1 MDHEN and CDR2 SYDVKM come from the germline V gene. This CDR3 has 16 amino acids. CDR3 region: CASSLREGGSSYEQYF. In nucleotides, the CDR3 is TGTGCCAGCAGTTTAAGGGAGGGCGGGAGCTCCTACGAGCAGTACTTC.

The chain links TRBV5-4 to TRBJ2-5; TRBD2 matches at 12 bases. There are 16 residues in the CDR3. After removal of 4 bases from V and 7 bases from J, the junction contained 11 bases not matched to a gene. From germline, CDR1 is SGHNT and CDR2 YYREEE (reference sequence). The CDR3 loop reads CASSPGTSGLPGTQYF. The CDR3 nucleotides read TGTGCCAGCAGCCCGGGGACTAGCGGGCTTCCGGGGACCCAGTACTTC.